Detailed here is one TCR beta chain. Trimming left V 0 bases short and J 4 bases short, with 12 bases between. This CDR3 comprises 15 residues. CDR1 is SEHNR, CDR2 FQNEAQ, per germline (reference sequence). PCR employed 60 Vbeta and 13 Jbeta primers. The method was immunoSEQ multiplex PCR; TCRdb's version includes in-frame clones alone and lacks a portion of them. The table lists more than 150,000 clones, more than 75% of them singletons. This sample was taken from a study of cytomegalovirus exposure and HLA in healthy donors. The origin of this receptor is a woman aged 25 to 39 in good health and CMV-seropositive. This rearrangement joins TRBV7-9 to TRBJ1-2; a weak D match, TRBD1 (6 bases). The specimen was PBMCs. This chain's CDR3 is CASSLANRAGYGYTF. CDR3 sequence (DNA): TGTGCCAGCAGCTTAGCAAACAGGGCCGGCTATGGCTACACCTTC.